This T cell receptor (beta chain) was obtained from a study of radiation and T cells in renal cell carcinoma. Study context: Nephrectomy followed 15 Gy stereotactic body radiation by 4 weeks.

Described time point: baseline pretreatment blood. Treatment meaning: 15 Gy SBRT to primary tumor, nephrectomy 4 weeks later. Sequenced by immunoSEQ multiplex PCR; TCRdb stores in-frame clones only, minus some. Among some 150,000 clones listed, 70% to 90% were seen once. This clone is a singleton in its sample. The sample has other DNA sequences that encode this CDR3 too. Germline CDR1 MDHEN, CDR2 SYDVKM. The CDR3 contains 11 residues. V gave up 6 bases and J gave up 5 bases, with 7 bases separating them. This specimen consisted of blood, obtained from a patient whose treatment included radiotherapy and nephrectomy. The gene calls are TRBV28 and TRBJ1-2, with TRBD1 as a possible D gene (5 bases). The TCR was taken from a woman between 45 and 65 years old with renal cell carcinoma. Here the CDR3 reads CASRGGYGYTF. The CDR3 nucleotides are TGTGCCAGCAGGGGGGGATATGGCTACACCTTC.